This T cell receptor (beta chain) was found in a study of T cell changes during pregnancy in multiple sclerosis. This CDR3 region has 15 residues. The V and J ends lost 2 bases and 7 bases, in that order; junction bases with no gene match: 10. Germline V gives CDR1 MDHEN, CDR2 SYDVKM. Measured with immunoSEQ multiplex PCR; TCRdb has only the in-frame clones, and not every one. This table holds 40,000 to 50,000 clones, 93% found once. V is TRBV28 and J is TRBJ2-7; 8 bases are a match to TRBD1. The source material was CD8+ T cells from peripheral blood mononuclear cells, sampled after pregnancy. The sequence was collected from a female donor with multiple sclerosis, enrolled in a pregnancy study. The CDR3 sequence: CASSLVTGGPSEQYF. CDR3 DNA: TGTGCCAGCAGTTTAGTCACAGGGGGACCCTCGGAGCAGTACTTC.